This is a list of T cell receptor beta chains from one sample in a study of T cell responses to AZD1222 COVID-19 vaccine. Measured with immunoSEQ multiplex PCR; TCRdb has only the in-frame clones, and not every one. The sample holds 100,000 to 150,000 clones; approximately 90% are singletons and the top ten take 6% to 8.5%. The sample was peripheral blood, taken 28 days after the second AZD1222 dose. Source of these receptors: an adult who received the AZD1222 COVID-19 vaccine. The CDR3 runs from the conserved cysteine through the conserved F or W. A D gene is named only where the DNA matches it firmly.

TRBJ1-4,NA,TRBV11-2,CASSIRPGGNEKLFF
TRBJ1-2,NA,TRBV6-5,CASRQGAYGYTF
TRBJ1-3,NA,TRBV25-1,CASSALQGFGNTIYF
TRBJ1-2,NA,TRBV11-3,CATRQSANYGYTF
TRBJ2-5,TRBD1,TRBV6-5,CASSYGTASETQYF
TRBJ2-7,NA,TRBV14,CASSQDYGGYEQYF
TRBJ1-6,NA,TRBV6-5,CASSYSRDSPLHF
TRBJ2-1,TRBD2,TRBV30,CAWSSLAGNQFF
TRBJ2-3,NA,TRBV24-1,CATSDFRGDTQYF
TRBJ2-7,NA,TRBV25-1,CARGMGSTYEQYF
TRBJ2-7,NA,TRBV7-6,CASSPGHTYEQYF
TRBJ2-7,TRBD1,TRBV6-5,CASSYSKWTGNEQYF
TRBJ2-7,TRBD1,TRBV24-1,CATSDPGTGYEQYF
TRBJ2-7,TRBD1,TRBV7-9,CASSWGTGAYEQYF
TRBJ2-7,TRBD2,TRBV28,CASSRSGSSYEQYF
TRBJ2-5,NA,TRBV6-6,CASSYPDGEETQYF
TRBJ2-5,TRBD1,TRBV10-3,CAISETGQWGETQYF
TRBJ2-7,TRBD1,TRBV2,CASRDRGQGGEQYF
TRBJ1-3,NA,TRBV11-3,CASSLASGNTIYF
TRBJ2-7,NA,TRBV6-5,CASSYSNTRISYEQYF
TRBJ1-2,NA,TRBV5-4,CASSLDGAPTF
TRBJ2-3,TRBD2,TRBV29-1,CSVEDLAGDGTDTQYF
TRBJ2-2,TRBD1,TRBV18,CASSPGQGNTGELFF
TRBJ1-5,NA,TRBV6-2/TRBV6-3,CASSYGWRGQVGQPQHF
TRBJ1-5,TRBD1,TRBV6-9,CASSLPDRGPNQPQHF
TRBJ1-1,NA,TRBV6-5,CASSFREGDTEAFF
TRBJ1-5,NA,TRBV6-2/TRBV6-3,CASSYTRANQPQHF
TRBJ2-2,TRBD2,TRBV6-2/TRBV6-3,CASSYGGSGTGELFF
TRBJ1-1,TRBD1,TRBV2,CASRVDKITGGPNTEAFF
TRBJ1-5,NA,TRBV4-1,CASSRERQTLNSNQPQHF
TRBJ2-7,TRBD2,TRBV5-6,CASSWRTSGGTTWYF
TRBJ2-4,NA,TRBV28,CASRKAGTVAKNIQYF
TRBJ1-6,NA,TRBV5-5,CASSNLAGASTPLHF
TRBJ2-3,TRBD2,TRBV6-5,CASSYSGGVQDTQYF
TRBJ1-4,NA,TRBV11-3,CASSSGDVREKLFF
TRBJ2-1,NA,TRBV2,CASSESPEQFF
TRBJ2-5,TRBD2,TRBV24-1,CATSDPLAGAQETQYF
TRBJ2-5,NA,TRBV6-6,CASSPRLTMVDQETQYF
TRBJ2-2,TRBD1,TRBV28,CASSIRGGELFF
TRBJ2-3,NA,TRBV7-9,CASSLHVATQYF
TRBJ2-7,NA,TRBV5-1,CASSLRAGTHEQYF
TRBJ1-1,TRBD1,TRBV5-6,CASSTATGVVSEAFF
TRBJ2-3,TRBD2,TRBV6-5,CASRREGYTDTQYF
TRBJ1-5,TRBD1,TRBV4-2,CASSQEGTGGEGNQPQHF
TRBJ2-1,NA,TRBV10-3,CAIRGGARGGSYNEQFF
TRBJ2-1,TRBD2,TRBV7-7,CASSARGEYNEQFF
TRBJ2-7,TRBD2,TRBV5-1,CASSLDSGTGGYEQYF
TRBJ2-1,NA,TRBV19,CASSMGGDNEQFF
TRBJ2-1,NA,TRBV10-3,CAISDPSESSYNEQFF